This TCR beta chain came from a study of cytomegalovirus exposure and HLA in healthy donors. Comments on this clone: Its antigen remains unidentified.

PCR employed 60 Vbeta and 13 Jbeta primers. The data were produced by immunoSEQ multiplex PCR, yet TCRdb's version contains in-frame clones alone and is incomplete. This table has tens of thousands of clones, 60% to 70% appearing once. CDR3 length: 17 amino acids. Trimming took 0 bases from V and 7 from J; bases not matched to a gene: 13. The V gene's germline CDR1 is SGHVS and CDR2 FQNEAQ. General study results and limits: A later examination showed that TCR association rates differed by HLA locus, with DRB1 most and HLA-C fewest.

The sample taken for sequencing was PBMCs. The V and J genes are TRBV7-8 and TRBJ2-7, with 9 bases identical to TRBD2. The TCR originated in a man between 35 and 55 years old in good health and CMV-seropositive. For the CDR3, the DNA is TGTGCCAGCAGCTTAGCGTCATTAGCGGGAGACCTGGGGGAGCAGTACTTC. It specifies CASSLASLAGDLGEQYF.